These 24 T cell receptor beta chains were all obtained from the same sample, sequenced in a study of cytomegalovirus exposure and HLA in healthy donors (dated by TCRdb to 2016 to 2017). The protocol used for the library was the immunoSEQ multiplex PCR assay. For the multiplex PCR, a mixture combining 60 forward primers for TCR Vbeta segments and 13 reverse primers for TCR Jbeta segments was used. TCRdb mirrors the immuneACCESS table, restricted to in-frame sequences. Some clones are absent from its copies; in checked studies, under half trace to an unresolved V gene, and the reason for the others is unknown. The sample has around 140,000 clones on record. The ten biggest clones cover around 2.2% of the sample. The sequenced material came from PBMCs. These receptors were taken from a woman aged 18-29 years in good health and CMV-seronegative.

The chain is built from TRBV7-3 and TRBJ2-5; D remains ambiguous. Per germline, CDR1 SGHTA and CDR2 FQGTGA. V dropped 2 bases and J dropped 7 bases, with 14 bases sitting between them. The CDR3 is 14 residues long. The CDR3 protein is CASSLSHLVGTQYF. The CDR3 coding sequence is TGTGCCAGCAGCTTATCGCACTTAGTTGGGACCCAGTACTTC. Full variable domain (rest looked up from reference TRBV7-3 and TRBJ2-5): GAGVSQTPSNKVTEKGKYVELRCDPISGHTALYWYRQSLGQGPEFLIYFQGTGAADDSGLPNDRFFAVRPEGSVSTLKIQRTERGDSAVYLCASSLSHLVGTQYFGPGTRLLVL.

With regard to this clone: A read error may produce the germline difference seen at one junction end. The gene calls are TRBV7-7 and TRBJ2-1, with a possible D match to TRBD1 (6 bases). The CDR3 contains 15 residues. In germline, CDR1 is SSHAT, CDR2 FNYEAQ (reference sequence). CDR3: CASSLGSTGYNEQFF. The DNA for the CDR3 is TGTGCTAGCAGCTTAGGGTCAACAGGGTACAATGAGCAGTTCTTC.

The chain recombines TRBV15 with TRBJ2-7; possibly TRBD2 for D (7 bases). Germline assignment: CDR1 LNHNV and CDR2 YYDKDF (reference sequence). Trimming removed 3 bases at V and 5 bases at J, with 11 bases between. This CDR3 has 13 amino acids. The CDR3 DNA is TGTGCCACCAGCAGGGGAGGGGGTCACGAGCAGTACGTC. Translation gives CATSRGGGHEQYV.

The V call is TRBV4-2, the J call TRBJ1-5; D ambiguous. The V gene's germline CDR1 is LGHNA and CDR2 YNFKEQ. Trimming shortened V by 5 bases and J by 4 bases, and 12 bases separated the two germline ends. The CDR3 is made up of 14 amino acids. The CDR3 nucleotides read TGTGCCAGCAGCGGGAGTATTGATAATCAGCCCCAGCATTTT. It translates to CASSGSIDNQPQHF.

This chain joins TRBV6-5 and TRBJ1-1, with a possible D match to TRBD1 (6 bases). Germline CDR1 MNHEY, CDR2 SVGAGI. V gave up 0 bases and J gave up 3 bases, with 8 bases separating them. CDR3 size: 14 residues. The DNA for the CDR3 is TGTGCCAGCAGTTACTCAGCAGGGGACACTGAAGCTTTCTTT. Encoded protein: CASSYSAGDTEAFF.

The chain couples TRBV7-8 to TRBJ1-1; possible D gene TRBD1, 5 bases. V was shortened by 3 bases and J by 1 base, with 21 bases between the two germline ends. The CDR3 runs to 18 residues. Germline CDR1 and CDR2: SGHVS and FQNEAQ. CDR3 nucleotide sequence: TGTGCCAGCAGCTTTTCTATTTTGGGCGGGGCAAGGAACACTGAAGCTTTCTTT. Translation: CASSFSILGGARNTEAFF.

This chain uses TRBV5-1 with TRBJ2-3; no firm D call. V lost 1 base and J lost 7, with 4 bases in between. From germline, CDR1 is SGHRS and CDR2 YFSETQ. The CDR3 has 11 amino acids. Here the CDR3 reads CASSLKHTQYF. CDR3 sequence (DNA): TGCGCCAGCAGCTTGAAGCATACGCAGTATTTT.

This rearrangement joins TRBV7-2 to TRBJ2-1; weak D call: TRBD2 (6 bases). Deletions cut 0 bases from V and 8 bases from J, with 11 bases between. Germline CDR1 and CDR2: SGHTA and FQGNSA. CDR3 size: 14 residues. The CDR3 loop is CASSLAGSFHEQFF. The CDR3 DNA reads TGTGCCAGCAGCTTAGCCGGGAGTTTCCATGAGCAGTTCTTC. The entire variable domain, with the rest obtained from reference TRBV7-2 and TRBJ2-1, is as follows: GAGVSQSPSNKVTEKGKDVELRCDPISGHTALYWYRQSLGQGLEFLIYFQGNSAPDKSGLPSDRFSAERTGGSVSTLTIQRTQQEDSAVYLCASSLAGSFHEQFFGPGTRLTVL.

The chain carries TRBV6-5 and TRBJ2-5; D gene uncertain. V was pared by 2 bases and J by 12 bases, with 13 bases between. This CDR3 spans 12 amino acids. Germline loops: CDR1 MNHEY, CDR2 SVGAGI. As DNA, the CDR3 is TGTGCCAGCAGTTACGAGATTCAACCGGAGTACTTC. Its protein is CASSYEIQPEYF.

The chain employs TRBV2 and TRBJ2-7; perhaps TRBD2 as D (5 bases). The CDR3 runs 15 residues. V gave up 3 bases and J gave up 5 bases, with 17 bases separating them. Germline-derived CDR1 and CDR2 are SNHLY and FYNNEI. CDR3 protein: CASSDGEAYVNEQYF. Written as DNA, the CDR3 is TGTGCCAGCAGTGACGGGGAAGCCTACGTGAACGAGCAGTACTTC.

About this clone: Other DNA sequences in the same sample also yield this CDR3. The CDR3 DNA reads as TGCGCCAGCAGCTGGGGACAGGGTATGAGTGGAGGCTACACCTTC. Its protein product is CASSWGQGMSGGYTF. The chain uses TRBV5-1 and TRBJ1-2, with 9 bases that match TRBD1. J gave up 8 bases and V 3 bases, and 11 bases lay outside the gene matches. The germline gives CDR1 SGHRS, CDR2 YFSETQ. The CDR3 loop spans 15 amino acids.

J is TRBJ2-6 and V is TRBV4-1, with TRBD1 matching over 7 bases. The CDR3 is 16 amino acids. With V trimmed by 0 bases and J by 11 bases, 10 bases remained unmatched. Germline CDR1 MGHRA, CDR2 YSYEKL. The CDR3 DNA reads TGCGCCAGCAGCCAAGATGTCACAGGGGCCCTTTACGTCCTGACTTTC. It is translated as CASSQDVTGALYVLTF.

The chain has TRBV5-1 and TRBJ1-2, with 11 nucleotides matching TRBD1. The CDR3 sequence is 15 residues long. The germline V gene encodes CDR1 SGHRS and CDR2 YFSETQ. Trimming removed 6 bases from V and 1 base from J; junction bases left unmatched: 5. In DNA, the CDR3 is TGCGCCAGCAAAGGGACAGGGGGAGTTAACTATGGCTACACCTTC. It codes for CASKGTGGVNYGYTF.

This chain joins TRBV12-5 and TRBJ1-2; a possible D gene is TRBD1 (6 bases). From germline, CDR1 is LGHNT and CDR2 FRNRAP. The CDR3 runs to 16 residues. The V gene lost 0 bases and the J gene lost 3 bases, with 14 bases spanning the gap. CDR3 coding DNA: TGTGCTAGTGGTTTGGTACTCGACAGGCGGCACTATGGCTACACCTTC. Its protein is CASGLVLDRRHYGYTF.

The chain has TRBV5-8 and TRBJ2-7; 7 nucleotides match TRBD2. This CDR3 contains 14 residues. J lost 0 bases, V lost 2 bases, and 2 bases had no gene match. The germline gives CDR1 SGHTS, CDR2 YDEGEE. CDR3 nucleotide sequence: TGTGCCAGCAGCTTAAGCGGGAACTCCTACGAGCAGTACGTC. It codes for CASSLSGNSYEQYV.

Concerning this clone itself: The junction does not match germline at one end; this may be a read error. This chain joins TRBV18 and TRBJ1-4; no clear D gene. The length of the CDR3 is 13 residues. CDR1 is KGHSH, CDR2 LQKENI, per germline. CDR3: CASSGETKEKLFF. Here the CDR3 DNA reads TGTGCCAGCTCCGGAGAGACTAAGGAAAAACTGTTTTTT.

The chain joins TRBV5-1 to TRBJ2-3; 9 bases align to TRBD2. J lost 1 base, V lost 4 bases, and 7 bases had no gene match. Germline lookup yields CDR1 SGHRS and CDR2 YFSETQ. This CDR3 comprises 16 residues. The CDR3 region is CASSRRLAARTDTQYF. In nucleotides, the CDR3 is TGCGCCAGCAGCCGGCGACTAGCGGCCCGCACAGATACGCAGTATTTT.

V usage is TRBV2 and J usage is TRBJ2-3; D possibly corresponds to TRBD2 (5 bases). Germline V CDR1 and CDR2: SNHLY, FYNNEI. The CDR3 is made up of 15 amino acids. V lost 5 bases and J 2 bases, leaving 14 bases between the germline ends. The CDR3 nucleotides are TGTGCCAGCAGTAAGGGAGCCATCTCCACAGATACGCAGTATTTT. This encodes CASSKGAISTDTQYF.

The gene calls are TRBV7-2 and TRBJ1-2; TRBD1 might be the D (6 bases). The CDR3 extends over 16 amino acids. The V gene lost 1 base and the J gene lost 3 bases, with 15 bases spanning the gap. The germline V gene encodes CDR1 SGHTA and CDR2 FQGNSA. The CDR3, as DNA: TGTGCCAGCAGCTTAGTGTGGGGGCCACGGGACTATGGCTACACCTTC. Amino acids: CASSLVWGPRDYGYTF.

The J gene is TRBJ1-2, the V gene TRBV27, with TRBD1 identical over 8 bases. The length of the CDR3 is 18 residues. The V segment lost 5 bases and the J segment 0 bases; nucleotides outside the gene matches: 14. Germline V gene lookup returns CDR1 MNHEY and CDR2 SMNVEV (reference sequence). CDR3 DNA: TGTGCCAGCAGTCCAGGGGGCCATAACTTAGGAGCTAACTATGGCTACACCTTC. This sequence encodes CASSPGGHNLGANYGYTF.

This chain uses TRBV4-1 with TRBJ1-4, with D possibly TRBD1 on 5 matching bases. CDR3 length: 13 amino acids. The V end lost 5 bases, the J end lost 8 bases, and 12 bases lay between the germline ends. Germline V gene lookup returns CDR1 MGHRA and CDR2 YSYEKL. The chain's CDR3 is CASSRGTEEKLFF. The CDR3 DNA reads as TGCGCCAGCAGCAGGGGAACAGAGGAAAAACTGTTTTTT.

The rearrangement joins TRBV19 to TRBJ2-1; D remains ambiguous. The CDR3 is 15 amino acids. Looked up from germline, CDR1 is LNHDA and CDR2 is SQIVND (reference sequence). V lost 6 bases and J lost 4, with 16 bases in between. The CDR3 DNA sequence: TGTGCCAGTAGGCGACGGAGTTCGGTTTACAATGAGCAGTTCTTC. Its protein is CASRRRSSVYNEQFF.

The chain combines TRBV7-3 with TRBJ2-2, with 7 bases that match TRBD2. The CDR3 runs 19 residues. With V trimmed by 1 base and J by 1 base, 12 bases remained unmatched. The germline gives CDR1 SGHTA, CDR2 FQGTGA. CDR3 sequence (DNA): TGTGCCAGCAGCTTAATCATTAGCACGGGAGGACTGAACACCGGGGAGCTGTTTTTT. Protein: CASSLIISTGGLNTGELFF.

This CDR3 reads CASSNQGGELFF. Written as DNA, the CDR3 is TGTGCCAGCAGCAACCAGGGAGGGGAGCTGTTTTTT. This chain connects TRBV27 to TRBJ2-2; D possibly corresponds to TRBD1 (5 bases). The CDR3 consists of 12 residues. In germline, CDR1 is MNHEY, CDR2 SMNVEV (reference sequence). Between the trimmed V and J ends, which lost 6 bases and 8 bases, there was a span of 10 bases.